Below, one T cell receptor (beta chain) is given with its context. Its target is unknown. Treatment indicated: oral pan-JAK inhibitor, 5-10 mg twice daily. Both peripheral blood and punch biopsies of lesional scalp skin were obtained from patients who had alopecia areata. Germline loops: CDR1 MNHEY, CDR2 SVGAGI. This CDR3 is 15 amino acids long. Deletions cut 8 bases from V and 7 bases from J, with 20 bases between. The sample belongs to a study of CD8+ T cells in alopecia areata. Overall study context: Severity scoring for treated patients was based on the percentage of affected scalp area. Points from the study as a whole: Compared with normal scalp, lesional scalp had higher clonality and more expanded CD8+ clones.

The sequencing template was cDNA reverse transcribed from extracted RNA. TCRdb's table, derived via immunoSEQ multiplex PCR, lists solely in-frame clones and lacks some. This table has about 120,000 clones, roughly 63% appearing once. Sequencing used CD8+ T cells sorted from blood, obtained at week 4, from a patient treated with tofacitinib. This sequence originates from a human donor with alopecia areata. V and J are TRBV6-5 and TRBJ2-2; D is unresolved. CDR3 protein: CASSRTSARHGELFF. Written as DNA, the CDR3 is TGTGCCAGCTCCCGGACGTCCGCGCGCCACGGGGAGCTGTTTTTT.